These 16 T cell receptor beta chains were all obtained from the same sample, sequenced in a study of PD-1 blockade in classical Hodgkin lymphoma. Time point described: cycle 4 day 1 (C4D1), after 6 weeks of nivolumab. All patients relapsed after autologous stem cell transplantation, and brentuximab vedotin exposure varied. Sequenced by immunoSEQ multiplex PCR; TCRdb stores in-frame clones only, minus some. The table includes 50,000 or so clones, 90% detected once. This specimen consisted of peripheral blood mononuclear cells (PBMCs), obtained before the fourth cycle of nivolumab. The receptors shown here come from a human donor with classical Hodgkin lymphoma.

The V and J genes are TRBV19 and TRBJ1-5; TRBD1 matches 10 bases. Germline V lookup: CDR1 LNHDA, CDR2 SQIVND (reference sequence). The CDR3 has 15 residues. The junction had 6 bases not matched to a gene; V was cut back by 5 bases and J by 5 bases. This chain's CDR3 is CASSQDRGQDQPQHF. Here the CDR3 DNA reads TGTGCCAGTAGTCAAGACAGGGGGCAAGATCAGCCCCAGCATTTT.

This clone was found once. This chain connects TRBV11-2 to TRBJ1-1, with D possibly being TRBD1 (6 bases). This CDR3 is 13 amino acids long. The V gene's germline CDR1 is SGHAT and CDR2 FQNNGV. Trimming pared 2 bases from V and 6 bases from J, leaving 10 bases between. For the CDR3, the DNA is TGTGCCAGCAGCTTAACAGGGCGTGCTGAAGCTTTCTTT. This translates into CASSLTGRAEAFF.

The CDR3: CAISGAAGGPVRNEQFF. The DNA for the CDR3 is TGTGCCATCAGTGGGGCAGCGGGAGGGCCGGTGAGAAATGAGCAGTTCTTC. This chain links TRBV10-3 with TRBJ2-1; TRBD2 aligns across 10 bases. This CDR3 is built from 17 residues. Germline CDR1 and CDR2: ENHRY and SYGVKD. The ends lost 4 bases at V and 7 bases at J; junction bases unmatched: 13.

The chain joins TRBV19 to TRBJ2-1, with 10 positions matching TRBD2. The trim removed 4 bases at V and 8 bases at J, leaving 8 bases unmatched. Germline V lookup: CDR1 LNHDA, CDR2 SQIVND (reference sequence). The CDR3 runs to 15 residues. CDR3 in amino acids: CASSRLAGLLDEQFF. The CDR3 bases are TGTGCCAGTAGTAGACTAGCGGGCCTTTTGGATGAGCAGTTCTTC.

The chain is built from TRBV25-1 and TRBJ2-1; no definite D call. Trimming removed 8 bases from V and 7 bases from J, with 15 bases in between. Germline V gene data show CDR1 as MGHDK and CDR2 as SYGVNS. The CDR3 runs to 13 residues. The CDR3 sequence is CASGHAERNEQFF. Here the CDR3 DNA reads TGTGCCAGCGGGCACGCTGAAAGAAATGAGCAGTTCTTC. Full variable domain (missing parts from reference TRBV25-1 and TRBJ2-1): EADIYQTPRYLVIGTGKKITLECSQTMGHDKMYWYQQDPGMELHLIHYSYGVNSTEKGDLSSESTVSRIRTEHFPLTLESARPSHTSQYLCASGHAERNEQFFGPGTRLTVL.

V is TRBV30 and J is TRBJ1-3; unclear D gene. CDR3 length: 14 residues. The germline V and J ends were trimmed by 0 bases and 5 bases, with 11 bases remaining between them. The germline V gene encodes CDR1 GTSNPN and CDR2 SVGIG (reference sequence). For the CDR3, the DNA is TGTGCCTGGAGTGTACGAGGACCCCGAAACACCATATATTTT. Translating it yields CAWSVRGPRNTIYF.

The CDR3 DNA reads as TGTGCCAGCAGTACTCGGACATCCTCTGGAAACACCATATATTTT. This translates into CASSTRTSSGNTIYF. This chain connects TRBV6-1 to TRBJ1-3, with D possibly matching TRBD1 (5 bases). Germline V gene data show CDR1 as MNHNS and CDR2 as SASEGT. Trimming pared 5 bases from V and 0 bases from J, leaving 11 bases between. The CDR3 is made up of 15 amino acids.

The CDR3 loop is CASSIENPGSYGYTF. CDR3 nucleotide sequence: TGTGCCAGTAGTATAGAGAATCCGGGTTCCTATGGCTACACCTTC. The rearrangement joins TRBV19 to TRBJ1-2; D remains ambiguous. Trimming removed 0 bases at V and 4 bases at J, with 12 bases between. This CDR3 is 15 amino acids long. Per germline, CDR1 LNHDA and CDR2 SQIVND (reference sequence).

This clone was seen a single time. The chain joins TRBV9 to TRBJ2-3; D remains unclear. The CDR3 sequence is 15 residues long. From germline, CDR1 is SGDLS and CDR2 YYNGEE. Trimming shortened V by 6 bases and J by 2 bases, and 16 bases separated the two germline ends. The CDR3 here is CASNRLSGPTDTQYF. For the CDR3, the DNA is TGTGCCAGCAACAGACTCAGTGGCCCCACAGATACGCAGTATTTT. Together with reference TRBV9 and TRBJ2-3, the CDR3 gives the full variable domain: DSGVTQTPKHLITATGQRVTLRCSPRSGDLSVYWYQQSLDQGLQFLIQYYNGEERAKGNILERFSAQQFPDLHSELNLSSLELGDSALYFCASNRLSGPTDTQYFGPGTRLTVL.

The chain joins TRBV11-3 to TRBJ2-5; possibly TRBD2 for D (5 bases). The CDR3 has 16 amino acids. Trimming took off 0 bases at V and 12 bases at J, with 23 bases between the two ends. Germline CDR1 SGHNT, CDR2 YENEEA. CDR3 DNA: TGTGCCAGCAGCTTAGATTATTCGGCATTCTCTGTGAGGGAGTACTTC. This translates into CASSLDYSAFSVREYF.

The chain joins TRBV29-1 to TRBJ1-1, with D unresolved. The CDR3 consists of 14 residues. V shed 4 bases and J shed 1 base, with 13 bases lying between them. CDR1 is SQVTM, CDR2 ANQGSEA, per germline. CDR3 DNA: TGCAGCGTTGTCCCGATTCGGGCGAACACTGAAGCTTTCTTT. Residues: CSVVPIRANTEAFF.

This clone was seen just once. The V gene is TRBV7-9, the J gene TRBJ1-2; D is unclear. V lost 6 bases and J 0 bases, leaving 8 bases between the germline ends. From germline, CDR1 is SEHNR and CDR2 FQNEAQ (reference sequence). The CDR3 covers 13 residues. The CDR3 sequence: CASSIGANYGYTF. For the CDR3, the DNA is TGTGCCAGCAGTATTGGAGCTAACTATGGCTACACCTTC.

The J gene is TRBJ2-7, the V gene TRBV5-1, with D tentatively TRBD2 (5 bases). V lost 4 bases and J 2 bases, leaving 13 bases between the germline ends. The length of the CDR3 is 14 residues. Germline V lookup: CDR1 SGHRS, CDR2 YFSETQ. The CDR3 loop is CASSQRPDAYEQYF. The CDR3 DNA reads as TGCGCCAGCAGCCAGCGGCCAGACGCCTACGAGCAGTACTTC. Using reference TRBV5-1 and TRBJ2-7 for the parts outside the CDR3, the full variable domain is KAGVTQTPRYLIKTRGQQVTLSCSPISGHRSVSWYQQTPGQGLQFLFEYFSETQRNKGNFPGRFSGRQFSNSRSEMNVSTLELGDSALYLCASSQRPDAYEQYFGPGTRLTVT.

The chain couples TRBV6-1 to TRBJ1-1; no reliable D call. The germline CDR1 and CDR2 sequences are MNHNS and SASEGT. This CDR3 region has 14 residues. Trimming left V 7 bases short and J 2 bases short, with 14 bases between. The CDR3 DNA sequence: TGTGCCAGCACCCCGACGAGGTTCAACACTGAAGCTTTCTTT. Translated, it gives CASTPTRFNTEAFF.

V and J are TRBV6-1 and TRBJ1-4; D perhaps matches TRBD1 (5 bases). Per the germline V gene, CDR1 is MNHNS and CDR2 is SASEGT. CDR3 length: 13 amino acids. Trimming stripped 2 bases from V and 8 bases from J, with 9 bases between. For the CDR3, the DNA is TGTGCCAGCAGTGAACCGGGACTCGAAAAACTGTTTTTT. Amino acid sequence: CASSEPGLEKLFF.

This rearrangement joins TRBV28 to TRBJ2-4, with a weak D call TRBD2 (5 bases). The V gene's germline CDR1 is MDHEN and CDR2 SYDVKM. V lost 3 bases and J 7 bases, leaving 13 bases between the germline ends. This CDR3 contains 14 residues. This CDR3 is CASSFSPGGNIQYF. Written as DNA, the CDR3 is TGTGCCAGCAGTTTTTCCCCCGGAGGCAACATTCAGTACTTC.